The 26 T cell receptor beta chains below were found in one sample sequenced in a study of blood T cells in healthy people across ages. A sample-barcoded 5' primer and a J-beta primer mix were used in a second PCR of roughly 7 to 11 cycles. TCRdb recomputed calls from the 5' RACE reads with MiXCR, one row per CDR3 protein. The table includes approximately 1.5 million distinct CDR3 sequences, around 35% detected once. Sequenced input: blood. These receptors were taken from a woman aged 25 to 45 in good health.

The DNA of the CDR3 is TGTGCCAGCAGTCTAGCGGGCGGGGAGCTGTTTTTT. Translated: CASSLAGGELFF. The J gene is TRBJ2-2, the V gene TRBV27, with 8 bases identical to TRBD2. Germline CDR1 reads MNHEY; CDR2 reads SMNVEV (reference sequence). Unmatched junction bases numbered 0, after V lost 5 bases and J lost 7 bases. The CDR3 extends over 12 amino acids.

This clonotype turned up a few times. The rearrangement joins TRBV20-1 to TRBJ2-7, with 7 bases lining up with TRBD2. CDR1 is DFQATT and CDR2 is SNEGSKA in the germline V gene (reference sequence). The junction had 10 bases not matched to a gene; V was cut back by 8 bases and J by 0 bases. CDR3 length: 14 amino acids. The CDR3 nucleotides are TGCAGTCCCGGCGGGCTAGCGGCCTCCTACGAGCAGTACTTC. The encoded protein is CSPGGLAASYEQYF.

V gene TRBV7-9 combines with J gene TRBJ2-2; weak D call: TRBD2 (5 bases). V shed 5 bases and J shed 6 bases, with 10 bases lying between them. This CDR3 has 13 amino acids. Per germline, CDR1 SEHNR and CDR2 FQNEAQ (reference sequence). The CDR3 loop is CASSPQEAGELFF. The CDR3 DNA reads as TGTGCCAGCAGCCCCCAGGAGGCCGGGGAGCTGTTTTTT.

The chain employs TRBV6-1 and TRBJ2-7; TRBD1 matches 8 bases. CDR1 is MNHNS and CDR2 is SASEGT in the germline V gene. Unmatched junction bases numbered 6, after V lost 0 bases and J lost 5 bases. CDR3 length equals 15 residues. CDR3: CASSEAWTGKHEQYF. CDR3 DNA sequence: TGTGCCAGCAGTGAAGCGTGGACAGGGAAGCACGAGCAGTACTTC.

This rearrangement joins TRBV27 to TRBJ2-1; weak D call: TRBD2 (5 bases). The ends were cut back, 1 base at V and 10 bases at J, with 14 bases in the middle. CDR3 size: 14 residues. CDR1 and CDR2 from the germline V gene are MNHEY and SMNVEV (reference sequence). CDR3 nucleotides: TGTGCCAGCAGTTTATTAATATCGACGGGGGAGCAGTTCTTC. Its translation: CASSLLISTGEQFF.

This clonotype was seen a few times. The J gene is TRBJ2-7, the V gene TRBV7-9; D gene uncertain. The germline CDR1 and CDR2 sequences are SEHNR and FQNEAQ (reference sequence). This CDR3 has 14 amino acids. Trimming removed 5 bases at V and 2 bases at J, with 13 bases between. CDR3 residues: CASSPRLAAYEQYF. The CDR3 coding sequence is TGTGCCAGCAGCCCCAGGCTGGCGGCCTACGAGCAGTACTTC.

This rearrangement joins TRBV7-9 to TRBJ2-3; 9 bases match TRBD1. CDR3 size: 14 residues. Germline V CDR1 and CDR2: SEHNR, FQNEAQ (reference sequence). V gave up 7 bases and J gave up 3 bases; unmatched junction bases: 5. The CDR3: CASTDRGGTDTQYF. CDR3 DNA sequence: TGTGCCAGCACGGACAGGGGAGGAACAGATACGCAGTATTTT.

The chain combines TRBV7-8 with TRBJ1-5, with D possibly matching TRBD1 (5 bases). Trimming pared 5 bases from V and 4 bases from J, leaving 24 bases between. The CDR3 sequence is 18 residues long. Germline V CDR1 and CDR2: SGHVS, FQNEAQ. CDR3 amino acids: CASSQRSGQSRRNQPQHF. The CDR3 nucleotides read TGTGCCAGCAGCCAACGCTCCGGACAATCTAGGAGAAATCAGCCCCAGCATTTT.

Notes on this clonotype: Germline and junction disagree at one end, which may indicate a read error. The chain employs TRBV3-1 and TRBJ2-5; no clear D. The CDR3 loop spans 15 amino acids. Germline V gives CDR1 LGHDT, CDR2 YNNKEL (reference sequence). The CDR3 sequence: CAGSYVLGSQETQYF. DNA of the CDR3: TGTGCCGGCAGCTACGTCTTAGGCAGCCAAGAGACCCAGTACTTC.

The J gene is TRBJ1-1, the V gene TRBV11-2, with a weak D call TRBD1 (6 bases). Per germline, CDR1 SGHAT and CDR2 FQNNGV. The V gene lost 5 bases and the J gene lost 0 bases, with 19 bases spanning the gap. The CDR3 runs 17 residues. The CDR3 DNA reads TGTGCCAGCAGCCCTCTTGTTTCGACAGGAATGAACACTGAAGCTTTCTTT. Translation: CASSPLVSTGMNTEAFF.

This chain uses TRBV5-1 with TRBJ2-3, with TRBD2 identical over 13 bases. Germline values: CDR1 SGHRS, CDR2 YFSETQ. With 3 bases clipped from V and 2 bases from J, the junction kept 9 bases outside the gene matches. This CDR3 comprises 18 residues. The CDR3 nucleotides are TGCGCCAGCAGCTCCGCGACTAGCGGGGGGCCTTCCACAGATACGCAGTATTTT. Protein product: CASSSATSGGPSTDTQYF.

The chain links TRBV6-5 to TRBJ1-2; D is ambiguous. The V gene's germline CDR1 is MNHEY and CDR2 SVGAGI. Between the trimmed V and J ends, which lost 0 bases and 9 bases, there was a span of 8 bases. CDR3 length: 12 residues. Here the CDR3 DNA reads TGTGCCAGCAGTTACTCTCGTGTGAGCTACACCTTC. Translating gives CASSYSRVSYTF.

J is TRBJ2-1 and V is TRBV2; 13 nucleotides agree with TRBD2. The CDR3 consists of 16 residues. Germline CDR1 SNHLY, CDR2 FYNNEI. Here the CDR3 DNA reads TGTGTCGGATCAAGCCGGACTAGCGGGGGCAACAATGAGCAGTTCTTC. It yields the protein CVGSSRTSGGNNEQFF.

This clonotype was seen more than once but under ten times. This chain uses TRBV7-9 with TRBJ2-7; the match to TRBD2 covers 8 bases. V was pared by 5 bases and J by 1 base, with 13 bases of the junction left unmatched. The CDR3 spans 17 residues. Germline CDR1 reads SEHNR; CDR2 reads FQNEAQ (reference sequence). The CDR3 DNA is TGTGCCAGCAGCCCTCCCTCGGGAGGGGTTGGTTCCTACGAGCAGTACTTC. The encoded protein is CASSPPSGGVGSYEQYF.

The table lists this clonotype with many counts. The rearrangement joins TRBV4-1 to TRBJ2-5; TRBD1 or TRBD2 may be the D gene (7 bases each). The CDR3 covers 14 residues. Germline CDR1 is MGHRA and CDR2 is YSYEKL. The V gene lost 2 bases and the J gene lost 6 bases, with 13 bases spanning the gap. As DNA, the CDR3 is TGCGCCAGCAGCCAATGGCAGGGGGGGCAGACCCAGTACTTC. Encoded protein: CASSQWQGGQTQYF.

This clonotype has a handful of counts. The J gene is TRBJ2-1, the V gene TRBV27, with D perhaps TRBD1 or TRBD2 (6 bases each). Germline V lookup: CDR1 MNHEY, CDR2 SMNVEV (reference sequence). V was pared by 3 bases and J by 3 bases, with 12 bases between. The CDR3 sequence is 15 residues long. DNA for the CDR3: TGTGCCAGCAGTTTTCGGGGGCAGGGCTACAATGAGCAGTTCTTC. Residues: CASSFRGQGYNEQFF.

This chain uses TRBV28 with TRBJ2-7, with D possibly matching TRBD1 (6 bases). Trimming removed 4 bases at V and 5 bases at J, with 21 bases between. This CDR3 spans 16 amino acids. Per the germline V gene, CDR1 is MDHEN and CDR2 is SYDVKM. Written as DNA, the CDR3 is TGTGCCAGCAGTTCTACCCCCGGACAGCCGCTCCACGAGCAGTACTTC. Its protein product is CASSSTPGQPLHEQYF.

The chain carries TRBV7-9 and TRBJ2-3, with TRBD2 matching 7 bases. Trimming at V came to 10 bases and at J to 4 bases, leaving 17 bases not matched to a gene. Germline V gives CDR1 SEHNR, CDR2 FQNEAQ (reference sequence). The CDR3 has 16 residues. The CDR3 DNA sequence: TGTGCCATCGCTAGCGGTTCTCAACGGGGGGCAGATACGCAGTATTTT. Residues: CAIASGSQRGADTQYF.

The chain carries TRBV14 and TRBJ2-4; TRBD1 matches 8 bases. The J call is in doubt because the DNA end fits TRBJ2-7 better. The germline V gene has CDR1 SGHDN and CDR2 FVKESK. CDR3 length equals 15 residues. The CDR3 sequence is CASSQEDRDWSEQYF. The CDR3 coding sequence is TGTGCCAGCAGCCAAGAGGACAGGGATTGGAGCGAGCAGTACTTC.

The CDR3 here is CASSWGQGAEEQYF. The CDR3 DNA is TGCGCCAGCAGCTGGGGACAGGGGGCGGAAGAGCAGTACTTC. V is TRBV5-1 and J is TRBJ2-5; 12 nucleotides match TRBD1. The CDR3 totals 14 residues. Germline V gene lookup returns CDR1 SGHRS and CDR2 YFSETQ. The ends lost 3 bases at V and 11 bases at J; junction bases unmatched: 8. Variable domain in full (rest from reference TRBV5-1 and TRBJ2-5): KAGVTQTPRYLIKTRGQQVTLSCSPISGHRSVSWYQQTPGQGLQFLFEYFSETQRNKGNFPGRFSGRQFSNSRSEMNVSTLELGDSALYLCASSWGQGAEEQYFGPGTRLLVL.

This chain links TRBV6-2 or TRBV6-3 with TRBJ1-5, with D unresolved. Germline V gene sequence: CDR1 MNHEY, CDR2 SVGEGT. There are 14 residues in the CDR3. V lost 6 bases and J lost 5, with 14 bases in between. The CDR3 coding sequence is TGTGCCAGCAGGACGGGTAGGGCTCATCAGCCCCAGCATTTT. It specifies CASRTGRAHQPQHF.

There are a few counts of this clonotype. Here the CDR3 reads CSVVGGSGGAITGELFF. CDR3 nucleotides: TGCAGCGTTGTTGGCGGTAGCGGGGGGGCCATAACCGGGGAGCTGTTTTTT. The chain recombines TRBV29-1 with TRBJ2-2, with 11 nucleotides matching TRBD2. V gave up 4 bases and J gave up 5 bases; unmatched junction bases: 12. This CDR3 has 17 amino acids. The germline gives CDR1 SQVTM, CDR2 ANQGSEA.

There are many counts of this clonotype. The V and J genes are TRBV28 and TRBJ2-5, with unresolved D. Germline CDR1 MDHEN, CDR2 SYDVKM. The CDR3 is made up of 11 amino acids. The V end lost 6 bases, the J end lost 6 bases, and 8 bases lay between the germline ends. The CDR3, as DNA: TGTGCCAGCAGCACACAGAAGACCCAGTACTTC. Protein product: CASSTQKTQYF.

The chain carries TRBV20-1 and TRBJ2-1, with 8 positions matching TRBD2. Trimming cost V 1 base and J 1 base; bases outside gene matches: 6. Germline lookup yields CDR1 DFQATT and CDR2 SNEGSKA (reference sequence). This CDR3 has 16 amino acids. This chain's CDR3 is CSARGDSGASYNEQFF. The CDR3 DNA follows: TGCAGTGCTAGAGGGGATAGCGGGGCTTCCTACAATGAGCAGTTCTTC.

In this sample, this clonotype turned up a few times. CDR3 region: CSARVNRGNFQPQHF. CDR3 DNA sequence: TGCAGTGCTAGAGTAAACAGGGGGAATTTTCAGCCCCAGCATTTT. This rearrangement joins TRBV20-1 to TRBJ1-5; 8 nucleotides agree with TRBD1. The V and J ends lost 1 base and 6 bases, in that order; junction bases with no gene match: 8. Germline V CDR1 and CDR2: DFQATT, SNEGSKA (reference sequence). CDR3 size: 15 residues.

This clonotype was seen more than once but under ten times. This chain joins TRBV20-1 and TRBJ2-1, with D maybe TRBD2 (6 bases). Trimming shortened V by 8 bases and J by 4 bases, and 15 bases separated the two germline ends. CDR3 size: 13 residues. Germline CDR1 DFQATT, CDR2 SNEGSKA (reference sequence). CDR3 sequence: CSSRASAYNEQFF. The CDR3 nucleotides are TGCAGTAGTAGGGCTAGCGCATACAATGAGCAGTTCTTC.